One and the same sample provided the 15 T cell receptor beta chains below, sequenced in a study of blood T cells in healthy people across ages. Next came a second PCR, run for roughly 7 to 12 cycles, which used a sample-barcoded 5' primer along with a J-beta primer mix. MiXCR, run by TCRdb on the 5' RACE reads, gives a single entry per CDR3 protein. The profile covers 1.5 million to 2 million distinct CDR3 sequences, with less than 50% appearing a single time and approximately 2.1% taken by the ten largest. Sample: blood. The receptors stem from a middle-aged woman in good health.

V and J are TRBV10-3 and TRBJ2-3; the match to TRBD1 covers 9 bases. The J segment lost 3 bases and the V segment lost 6 bases, leaving 7 bases of the junction unmatched. The germline V gene encodes CDR1 ENHRY and CDR2 SYGVKD. The CDR3 covers 15 residues. CDR3 nucleotide sequence: TGTGCCATCAGGGCGGGACAGGGCTTTACAGATACGCAGTATTTT. It specifies CAIRAGQGFTDTQYF.

The J gene is TRBJ1-2, the V gene TRBV5-1, with D perhaps matching TRBD1 (6 bases). V shed 0 bases and J shed 6 bases, with 18 bases lying between them. This CDR3 spans 16 amino acids. CDR1 and CDR2 from the germline V gene are SGHRS and YFSETQ. CDR3 sequence (DNA): TGCGCCAGCAGCTTGGGGGCCTTCACAGGGCTCGATGGCTACACCTTC. This encodes CASSLGAFTGLDGYTF. Full variable domain (remainder filled in from reference TRBV5-1 and TRBJ1-2): KAGVTQTPRYLIKTRGQQVTLSCSPISGHRSVSWYQQTPGQGLQFLFEYFSETQRNKGNFPGRFSGRQFSNSRSEMNVSTLELGDSALYLCASSLGAFTGLDGYTFGSGTRLTVV.

The CDR3 is CASSLDPLRGGLYF. The CDR3 coding sequence is TGTGCCAGCAGCTTAGACCCACTACGGGGGGGCCTGTATTTT. The chain links TRBV11-2 to TRBJ2-3, with 8 bases aligning to TRBD2. CDR1 SGHAT and CDR2 FQNNGV come from the germline V gene. With V trimmed by 0 bases and J by 14 bases, 10 bases remained unmatched. The CDR3 consists of 14 residues.

In nucleotides, the CDR3 is TGCAGTGCCCCCAGCCGTAGGGGTGGGGGGAAAGAGACCCAGTACTTC. Translated: CSAPSRRGGGKETQYF. The chain combines TRBV20-1 with TRBJ2-5; D is perhaps TRBD2 (6 bases). This CDR3 has 16 residues. Germline assignment: CDR1 DFQATT and CDR2 SNEGSKA (reference sequence). Trimming cost V 6 bases and J 3 bases, with 23 bases left between them.

V usage is TRBV6-5 and J usage is TRBJ1-2, with TRBD1 matching over 7 bases. CDR1 is MNHEY, CDR2 SVGAGI, per germline. V dropped 2 bases and J dropped 3; count of bases not matched to a gene: 9. This CDR3 is built from 16 residues. Written as DNA, the CDR3 is TGTGCCAGCAGTTACCGCATGCAGGGGGTTGACTATGGCTACACCTTC. The encoded protein is CASSYRMQGVDYGYTF.

This clonotype has more than one count but fewer than ten. The rearrangement joins TRBV29-1 to TRBJ2-3, with D tentatively TRBD1 (6 bases). Trimming left V 5 bases short and J 6 bases short, with 18 bases between. CDR3 length: 14 amino acids. Germline values: CDR1 SQVTM, CDR2 ANQGSEA. The CDR3 sequence: CSVLTGDQVDTQYF. The CDR3 DNA reads TGCAGCGTTTTGACAGGCGATCAGGTGGATACGCAGTATTTT.

The chain is built from TRBV7-2 and TRBJ2-4, with 9 bases identical to TRBD1. The V gene end was trimmed by 0 bases and the J gene end by 7 bases; junction bases not matched to a gene: 13. Germline V gene lookup returns CDR1 SGHTA and CDR2 FQGNSA. CDR3 length: 18 residues. CDR3 loop: CASSLARLGTGRSNIQYF. CDR3 DNA sequence: TGTGCCAGCAGCTTAGCGCGTTTGGGGACAGGGAGGTCCAACATTCAGTACTTC.

The chain employs TRBV5-1 and TRBJ2-7; the match to TRBD1 covers 7 bases. V was pared by 4 bases and J by 3 bases, with 7 bases of the junction left unmatched. Looked up from germline, CDR1 is SGHRS and CDR2 is YFSETQ. The CDR3 has 14 residues. CDR3 nucleotides: TGCGCCAGCAGCCTCCGGGACAGCTACTACGAGCAGTACTTC. Its translation: CASSLRDSYYEQYF.

The chain recombines TRBV6-5 with TRBJ1-5, with 10 nucleotides matching TRBD1. This CDR3 is 15 amino acids long. Germline CDR1 and CDR2: MNHEY and SVGAGI. Trimming at V came to 6 bases and at J to 3 bases, leaving 5 bases not matched to a gene. CDR3 nucleotide sequence: TGTGCCAGCAGGGAGGACAGGGGGAACAATCAGCCCCAGCATTTT. Encoded protein: CASREDRGNNQPQHF.

This clonotype has a single count. The chain combines TRBV7-2 with TRBJ2-3; the D is unclear. Germline V CDR1 and CDR2: SGHTA, FQGNSA. V lost 5 bases to trimming and J lost 2 bases, with 14 bases between them. The CDR3 contains 15 residues. The CDR3 DNA reads TGTGCCAGCAGCCGACCGACGGCCCTCACAGATACGCAGTATTTT. Encoded protein: CASSRPTALTDTQYF.

This clonotype was recorded only once. Relative to the germline gene, one junction end is altered; a read error may explain this. The J gene is TRBJ2-5, the V gene TRBV7-7, with D tentatively TRBD2 (6 bases). CDR1 SSHAT and CDR2 FNYEAQ come from the germline V gene (reference sequence). The length of the CDR3 is 16 residues. CDR3 sequence reads: CASSLKWNAGRLAQYF. The CDR3 DNA follows: TGTGCTAGCAGCTTAAAATGGAATGCGGGGCGCTTGGCCCAGTACTTC.

The rearrangement uses TRBV6-1 and TRBJ2-5; 7 bases map to TRBD1. Germline loops: CDR1 MNHNS, CDR2 SASEGT. The V segment lost 3 bases and the J segment 1 base; nucleotides outside the gene matches: 5. This CDR3 region has 15 residues. The CDR3 protein is CASSDGTDIQETQYF. The CDR3 nucleotides read TGTGCCAGCAGTGATGGGACAGACATCCAAGAGACCCAGTACTTC.

CDR3 in amino acids: CATKDRVEGQPQHF. The CDR3 DNA is TGCGCCACGAAGGACAGGGTGGAGGGACAGCCCCAGCATTTT. The rearrangement joins TRBV10-2 to TRBJ1-5, with TRBD1 matching 8 bases. The trim removed 10 bases at V and 7 bases at J, leaving 12 bases unmatched. Looked up from germline, CDR1 is WSHSY and CDR2 is SAAADI. The CDR3 sequence is 14 residues long.

Details on this clonotype: With a much larger clone just one base away, this may be a read error. V is TRBV11-2 and J is TRBJ2-7, with D perhaps matching TRBD2 (6 bases). Per germline, CDR1 SGHAT and CDR2 FQNNGV. Trimming took off 4 bases at V and 1 base at J, with 8 bases between the two ends. This CDR3 has 13 amino acids. The CDR3 bases are TGTGCCAGCAGCTGGAGGGAATCCTACGAGCAGTACTTC. Its translation: CASSWRESYEQYF.

This sequence joins TRBV6-1 and TRBJ2-3, with a tentative D call TRBD2 (7 bases). The germline gives CDR1 MNHNS, CDR2 SASEGT. The CDR3 loop spans 18 amino acids. V lost 6 bases and J 0 bases, leaving 22 bases between the germline ends. The CDR3 sequence: CASRTGPGGHLSTDTQYF. CDR3 in DNA: TGTGCCAGCAGAACTGGCCCCGGGGGGCACCTTAGCACAGATACGCAGTATTTT.